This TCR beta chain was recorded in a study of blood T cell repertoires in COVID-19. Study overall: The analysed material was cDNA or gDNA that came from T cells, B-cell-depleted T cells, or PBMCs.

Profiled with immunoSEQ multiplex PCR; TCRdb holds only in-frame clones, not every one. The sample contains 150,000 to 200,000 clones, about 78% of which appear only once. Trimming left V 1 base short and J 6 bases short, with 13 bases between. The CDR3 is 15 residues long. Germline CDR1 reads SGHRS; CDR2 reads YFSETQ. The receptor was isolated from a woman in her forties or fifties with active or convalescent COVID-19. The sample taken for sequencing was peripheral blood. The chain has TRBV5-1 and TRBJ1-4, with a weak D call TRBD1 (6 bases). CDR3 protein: CASSLFGGRDEKLFF. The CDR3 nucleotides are TGCGCCAGCAGCTTGTTCGGGGGGCGAGATGAAAAACTGTTTTTT.